The rows below give T cell receptor beta chains drawn from one sample of a study of a mutant IDH1 vaccine in newly diagnosed glioma. Clones were read by immunoSEQ multiplex PCR, and TCRdb kept only the in-frame ones, dropping some. The data show approximately 82,000 clones, 85% seen once. These TCRs are of unknown antigen specificity. Here the sequenced sample was PBMCs, taken from a glioma patient whose treatment included an IDH1 peptide vaccine. These receptors were collected from a woman aged 45-60 years with glioma. CDR3s include the opening cysteine and the closing phenylalanine or tryptophan. D genes are given only for firm matches. Rows may omit the clone size; those that give it use once, few, many or a size class.

D gene	clone size	V gene	J gene	CDR3 protein	CDR3 DNA
-	-	TRBV5-1	TRBJ2-7	CASSLIGQYSYEQYF	TGCGCCAGCAGCTTGATAGGGCAGTACTCCTACGAGCAGTACTTC
-	-	TRBV5-4	TRBJ2-5	CASSRVQETQYF	TGTGCCAGCAGCAGGGTACAAGAGACCCAGTACTTC
-	-	TRBV4-2	TRBJ2-5	CASSQERETQYF	TGTGCCAGCAGCCAAGAAAGGGAGACCCAGTACTTC
-	few	TRBV30	TRBJ1-2	CAWSVYGYGYTF	TGTGCCTGGAGTGTATATGGGTATGGCTACACCTTC
TRBD2	-	TRBV5-1	TRBJ2-2	CASTTGGAANTGELFF	TGCGCCAGCACCACGGGAGGGGCAGCGAACACCGGGGAGCTGTTTTTT
TRBD2	-	TRBV18	TRBJ2-7	CASSPMRSSGSHEQYF	TGTGCCAGCTCACCGATGAGGTCTAGCGGGAGTCACGAGCAGTACTTC
TRBD1	-	TRBV28	TRBJ2-7	CASSLSGQPYEQYF	TGTGCCAGCAGTTTATCGGGACAGCCCTACGAGCAGTACTTC
-	-	TRBV7-6	TRBJ2-1	CASSLGSYNEQFF	TGTGCCAGCAGCTTGGGAAGCTACAATGAGCAGTTCTTC
-	-	TRBV16	TRBJ1-1	CASSQWKGESTEAFF	TGTGCCAGCAGCCAATGGAAGGGTGAGTCGACTGAAGCTTTCTTT
-	-	TRBV9	TRBJ2-1	CASSEKGEQFF	TGTGCCAGCAGCGAGAAGGGGGAGCAGTTCTTC
-	-	TRBV7-2	TRBJ1-6	CASSLGPYNSPLHF	TGTGCCAGCAGCTTAGGCCCATATAATTCACCCCTCCACTTT
TRBD1	-	TRBV27	TRBJ1-5	CASSHGDRTINQPQHF	TGTGCCAGCAGTCATGGGGACAGGACTATCAATCAGCCCCAGCATTTT
-	-	TRBV5-5	TRBJ1-1	CASSLMGANMNTEAFF	TGTGCCAGCAGCTTGATGGGGGCTAATATGAACACTGAAGCTTTCTTT
-	few	TRBV5-1	TRBJ1-3	CASTVGGSGNTIYF	TGCGCCAGCACTGTAGGTGGTTCTGGAAACACCATATATTTT